This paragraph reports one TCR beta chain. Antigen unknown. The entry originates in a study of response to subunit inactivated influenza vaccine. Overall study results and limits: Few additional T cells are recruited per seasonal influenza vaccination, authors suggested.

V was shortened by 0 bases and J by 6 bases, with 7 bases between the two germline ends. Per the germline V gene, CDR1 is SGDLS and CDR2 is YYNGEE. This CDR3 spans 13 amino acids. TCRdb itself ran the RT-PCR reads through MiXCR, one entry per CDR3 protein. Found here are about 570,000 distinct CDR3 sequences, 12% of them singletons; the top ten hold about a tenth. The source of this sequence is a man aged 45 to 65 who received an inactivated influenza vaccine. The chain links TRBV9 to TRBJ2-1; no clear D. The sequencing here drew on PBMCs from blood, taken on the day of vaccination. CDR3 nucleotide sequence: TGTGCCAGCAGCGTAGCTCTAGTCAATGAGCAGTTCTTC. It yields the protein CASSVALVNEQFF.